The T cell receptor beta chain described here comes from a study of technical replicates of blood from a few donors. Data came from immunoSEQ multiplex PCR; TCRdb stores just in-frame clones and leaves some out. Among about 82,000 clones, over 95% were seen once, and the ten largest hold around 0.35%. V was pared by 0 bases and J by 9 bases, with 6 bases of the junction left unmatched. Germline loops: CDR1 SGHVS, CDR2 FNYEAQ. The CDR3 contains 16 residues. The origin of this receptor is a human donor in good health. The chain links TRBV7-6 to TRBJ2-1; 12 bases map to TRBD2. Sequencing used T cells isolated from PBMCs. The CDR3 nucleotides are TGTGCCAGCAGCTTAGCGTCGACTAGCGGGAGAACTGAGCAGTTCTTC. Its protein product is CASSLASTSGRTEQFF.